The TCR beta chain described here comes from a study of blood T cell repertoires in COVID-19. Study context: Acute and convalescent COVID-19 samples came from the United States, Italy and Spain. T cells, B-cell-depleted T cells, or PBMCs provided the cDNA or gDNA that served as material.

Trimming removed 3 bases from V and 3 bases from J, with 17 bases in between. CDR1 and CDR2 from the germline V gene are LNHDA and SQIVND (reference sequence). This CDR3 spans 16 amino acids. Authors' data handling: Amplification with reference gene primers provided the estimates of nucleated cell counts. Profiling relied on immunoSEQ multiplex PCR, and the TCRdb table lists in-frame clones only, not all of them. The V and J calls and the clone size are those of that table, but D and trimming were determined from the DNA. The repertoire holds 150,000 to 180,000 clones, with approximately 80% as singletons.

The receptor comes from a woman aged 55-70 years with acute or convalescent COVID-19. Sequenced input: peripheral blood. This chain connects TRBV19 to TRBJ1-2; maybe TRBD1 (6 bases). CDR3 in amino acids: CASSIPQGAGDYGYTF. In DNA form, the CDR3 reads TGTGCCAGTAGTATTCCCCAAGGAGCAGGGGACTATGGCTACACCTTC.